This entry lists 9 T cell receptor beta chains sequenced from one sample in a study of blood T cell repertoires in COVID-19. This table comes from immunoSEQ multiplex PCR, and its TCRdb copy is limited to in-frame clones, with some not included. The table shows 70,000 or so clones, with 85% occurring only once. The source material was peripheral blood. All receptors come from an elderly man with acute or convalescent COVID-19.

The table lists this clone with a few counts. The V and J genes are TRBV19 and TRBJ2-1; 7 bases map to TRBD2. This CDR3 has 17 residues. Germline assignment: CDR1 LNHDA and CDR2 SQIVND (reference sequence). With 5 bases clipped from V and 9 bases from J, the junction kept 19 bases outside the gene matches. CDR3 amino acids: CASSSPMGGSLSGEQFF. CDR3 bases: TGTGCCAGTAGTTCTCCGATGGGCGGGAGTTTGTCCGGTGAGCAGTTCTTC.

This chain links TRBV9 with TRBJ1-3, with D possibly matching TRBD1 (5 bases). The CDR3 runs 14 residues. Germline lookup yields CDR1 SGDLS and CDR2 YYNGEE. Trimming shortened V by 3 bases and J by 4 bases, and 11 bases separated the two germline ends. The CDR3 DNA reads TGTGCCAGCAGCGCTAACAGGCTGGGAAACACCATATATTTT. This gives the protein CASSANRLGNTIYF.

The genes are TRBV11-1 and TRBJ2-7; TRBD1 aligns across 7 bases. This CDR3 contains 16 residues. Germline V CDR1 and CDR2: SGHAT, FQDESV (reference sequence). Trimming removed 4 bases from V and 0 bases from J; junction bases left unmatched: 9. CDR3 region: CASSSAPGQSSYEQYF. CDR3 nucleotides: TGTGCCAGCAGCTCGGCTCCGGGACAGTCCTCCTACGAGCAGTACTTC.

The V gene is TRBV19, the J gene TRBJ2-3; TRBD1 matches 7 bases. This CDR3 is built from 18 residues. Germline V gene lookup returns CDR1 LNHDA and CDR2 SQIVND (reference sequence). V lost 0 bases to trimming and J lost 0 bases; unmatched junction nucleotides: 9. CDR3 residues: CASSIDPTGHSSTDTQYF. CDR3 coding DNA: TGTGCCAGTAGTATAGACCCGACAGGGCACTCTAGCACAGATACGCAGTATTTT. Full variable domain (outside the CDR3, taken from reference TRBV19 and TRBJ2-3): DGGITQSPKYLFRKEGQNVTLSCEQNLNHDAMYWYRQDPGQGLRLIYYSQIVNDFQKGDIAEGYSVSREKKESFPLTVTSAQKNPTAFYLCASSIDPTGHSSTDTQYFGPGTRLTVL.

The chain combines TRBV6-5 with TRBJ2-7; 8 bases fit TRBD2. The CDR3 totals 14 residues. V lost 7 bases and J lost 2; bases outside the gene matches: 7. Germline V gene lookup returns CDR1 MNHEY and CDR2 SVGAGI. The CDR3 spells CASTSASGPYEQYF. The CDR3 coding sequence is TGTGCCAGCACGTCGGCTAGCGGGCCCTACGAGCAGTACTTC.

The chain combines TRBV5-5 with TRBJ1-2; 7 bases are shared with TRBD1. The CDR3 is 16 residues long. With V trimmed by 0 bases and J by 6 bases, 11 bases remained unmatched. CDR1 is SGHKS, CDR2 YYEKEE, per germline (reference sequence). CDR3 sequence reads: CASSLGQGVFGNGYTF. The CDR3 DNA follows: TGTGCCAGCAGCTTGGGACAGGGAGTGTTCGGCAATGGCTACACCTTC.

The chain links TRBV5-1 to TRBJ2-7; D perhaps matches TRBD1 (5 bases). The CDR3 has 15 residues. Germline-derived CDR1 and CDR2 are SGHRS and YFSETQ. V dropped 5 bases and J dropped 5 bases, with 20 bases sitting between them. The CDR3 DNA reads TGCGCCAGCAGAACGGTCGGCGCAGGGTCCAACGAGCAGTACTTC. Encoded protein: CASRTVGAGSNEQYF.

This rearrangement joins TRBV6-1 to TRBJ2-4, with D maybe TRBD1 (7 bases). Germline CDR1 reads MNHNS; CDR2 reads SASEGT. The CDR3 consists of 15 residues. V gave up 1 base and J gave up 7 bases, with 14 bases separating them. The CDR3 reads CASSEVPTGRNIQYF. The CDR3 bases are TGTGCCAGCAGTGAAGTGCCGACAGGGAGGAACATTCAGTACTTC.

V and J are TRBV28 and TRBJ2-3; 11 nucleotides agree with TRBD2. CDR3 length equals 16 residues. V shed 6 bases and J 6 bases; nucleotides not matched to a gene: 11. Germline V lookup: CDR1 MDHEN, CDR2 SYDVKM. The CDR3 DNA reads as TGTGCCAGCAGCTCAATTACTAGCGGGAGTATGGATACGCAGTATTTT. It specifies CASSSITSGSMDTQYF.